The present T cell receptor beta chain was sequenced within a study of T cell changes during pregnancy in multiple sclerosis. The CDR3 has 13 amino acids. The germline V gene encodes CDR1 ENHRY and CDR2 SYGVKD. The V and J ends lost 11 bases and 4 bases, in that order; junction bases with no gene match: 8. Generated by immunoSEQ multiplex PCR, the TCRdb table keeps only in-frame clones and is missing some. Found here are about 48,000 clones, over 80% of them singletons; the top ten hold approximately 0.9%. This specimen consisted of CD4+ T cells from peripheral blood mononuclear cells, obtained in the second trimester of pregnancy. The receptor's source is a female donor in good health, enrolled as a control in a pregnancy study. This chain connects TRBV10-3 to TRBJ1-5, with 7 bases identical to TRBD1. In nucleotides, the CDR3 is TGTGCCGTCCGGGACAGACCTAATCAGCCCCAGCATTTT. The encoded protein is CAVRDRPNQPQHF.